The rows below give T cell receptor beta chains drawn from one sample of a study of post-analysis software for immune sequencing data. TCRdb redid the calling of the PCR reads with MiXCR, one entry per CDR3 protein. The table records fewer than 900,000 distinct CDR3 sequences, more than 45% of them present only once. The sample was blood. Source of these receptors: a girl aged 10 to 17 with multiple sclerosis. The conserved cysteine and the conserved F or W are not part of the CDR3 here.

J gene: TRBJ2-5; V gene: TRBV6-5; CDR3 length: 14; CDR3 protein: ASRLQGRVPQETQY
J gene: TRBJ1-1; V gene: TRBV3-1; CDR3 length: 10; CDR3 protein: ASSQGGSEAF
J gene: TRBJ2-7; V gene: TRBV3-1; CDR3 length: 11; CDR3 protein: ASSPRASYEQY
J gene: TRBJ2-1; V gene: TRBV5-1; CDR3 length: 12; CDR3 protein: ASSLEGGYNEQF
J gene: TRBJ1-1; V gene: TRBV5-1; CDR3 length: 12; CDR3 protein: ASGQGGVNTEAF
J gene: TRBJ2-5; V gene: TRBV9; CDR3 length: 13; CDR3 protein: ASSVGGLVQETQY
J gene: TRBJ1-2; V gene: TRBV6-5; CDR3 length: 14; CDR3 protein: ASSYLVSRLNYGYT
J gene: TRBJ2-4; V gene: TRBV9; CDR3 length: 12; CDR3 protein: ASSVGGTRDIQY
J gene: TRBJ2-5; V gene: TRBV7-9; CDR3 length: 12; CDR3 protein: ASSWSSGSETQY
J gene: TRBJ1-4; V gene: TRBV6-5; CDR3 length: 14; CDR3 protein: ASSPIGGQGGEKLF
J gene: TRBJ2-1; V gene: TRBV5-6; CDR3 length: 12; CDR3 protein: ASSLNRKSNEQF
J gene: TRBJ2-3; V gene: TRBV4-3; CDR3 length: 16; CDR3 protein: ASSQDRGGGLSTDTQY
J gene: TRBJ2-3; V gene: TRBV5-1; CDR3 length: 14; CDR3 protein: ASSLGPSGITDTQY
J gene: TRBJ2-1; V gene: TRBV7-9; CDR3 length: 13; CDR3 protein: ASSLGTGPLEEQF
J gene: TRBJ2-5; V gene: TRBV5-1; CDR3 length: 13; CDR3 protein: ASSSEGWRQETQY
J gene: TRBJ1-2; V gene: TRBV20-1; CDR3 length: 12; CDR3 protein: SARRDILTGGYT
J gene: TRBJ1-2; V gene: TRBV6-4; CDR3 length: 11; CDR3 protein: ASSMETGDGYT
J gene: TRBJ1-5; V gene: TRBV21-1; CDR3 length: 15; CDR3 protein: ASSKGGPLRGSVPQH
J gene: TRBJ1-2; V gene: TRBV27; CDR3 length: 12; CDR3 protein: ASRSPGLTDGYT